This paragraph reports one TCR beta chain. The data were taken from a study of cytomegalovirus exposure and HLA in healthy donors. With 60 Vbeta and 13 Jbeta primers, the PCR was carried out. Some clones are missing from TCRdb's copy, which holds only in-frame ones; the method was immunoSEQ multiplex PCR. The sample has about 100,000 clones; about 68% are singletons. The sample comprised PBMCs. This receptor was identified in a man aged 30-40 years in good health and CMV-seropositive.

CDR3 in DNA: TGCGCCAGCAGGGGTGTGGGACAGGGGGTTGAAGCTTTCTTT. This sequence encodes CASRGVGQGVEAFF. V and J are TRBV5-1 and TRBJ1-1, with 11 bases matching TRBD1. V shed 5 bases, J shed 7 bases, and the junction held 7 bases outside the gene matches. Germline V gives CDR1 SGHRS, CDR2 YFSETQ. This CDR3 is 14 amino acids long.